The clone carrying this TCR beta chain showed up just a few times. Its antigen is not known. The PCR contained 60 Vbeta and 13 Jbeta primers. Generated by immunoSEQ multiplex PCR, the TCRdb table keeps only in-frame clones and is missing some. The top ten hold 7% to 9% of the sample, which has over 75,000 clones, around four fifths seen once. This specimen belongs to a study of cytomegalovirus exposure and HLA in healthy donors. V shed 6 bases and J shed 8 bases, with 11 bases lying between them. CDR3 length equals 13 residues. Germline CDR1 is LNHNV and CDR2 is YYDKDF (reference sequence). Regarding the study as a whole: Donor immune exposure was known only as CMV serostatus. An analysis was carried out at a later point. It showed that HLA-associated TCR beta chains were more clonally expanded than equally common non-associated chains. A likely sequencing artifact accounted for one observed cluster of highly shared sequence variants.

The chain links TRBV15 to TRBJ1-6, with TRBD1 as a possible D gene (5 bases). Input material: PBMCs. The receptor comes from a man aged 35-49 years in good health and CMV-seropositive. CDR3 sequence reads: CATRGPRDSPLHF. CDR3 sequence (DNA): TGTGCCACCAGGGGGCCTCGGGATTCACCCCTCCACTTT.